A selection of T cell receptor beta chains follows, all from one sample in a study of cytomegalovirus exposure and HLA in healthy donors. The method was immunoSEQ multiplex PCR; TCRdb's version includes in-frame clones alone and lacks a portion of them. This sample's clone table lists about 76,000 clones. The specimen was PBMCs. These receptors originate from a woman aged 40 to 49 in good health and CMV-seropositive. The CDR3 runs from the conserved cysteine through the conserved F or W. Each record gives: D gene, V gene, J gene, CDR3 protein, CDR3 DNA. D genes are given only for firm matches.

>TRBD2|TRBV28|TRBJ2-3
CASSSKREGHTDTQYF
TGTGCCAGCAGTTCAAAGCGGGAGGGACACACAGATACGCAGTATTTT
>TRBD2|TRBV6-5|TRBJ2-4
CASWEGAKNIQYF
TGTGCCAGCTGGGAGGGAGCGAAAAACATTCAGTACTTC
>.|TRBV5-1|TRBJ1-2
CASRPDSATNYGYTF
TGCGCCAGCAGGCCCGACAGCGCTACTAACTATGGCTACACCTTC
>TRBD2|TRBV4-2|TRBJ2-3
CASSLLLADTDTQYF
TGTGCCAGCAGCCTTCTACTAGCGGACACAGATACGCAGTATTTT
>TRBD2|TRBV9|TRBJ2-7
CASSVGASGSYEQYF
TGTGCCAGCAGCGTAGGAGCTAGCGGGAGCTACGAGCAGTACTTC
>TRBD2|TRBV29-1|TRBJ2-7
CSVSPSGTYEQYF
TGCAGCGTTTCGCCTAGCGGGACCTACGAGCAGTACTTC
>.|TRBV11-2|TRBJ2-7
CASSGTNYEQYF
TGTGCCAGCAGCGGGACAAACTACGAGCAGTACTTC
>TRBD1|TRBV27|TRBJ1-1
CASSERQGRETEAFF
TGTGCCAGCAGTGAACGACAGGGGAGGGAGACTGAAGCTTTCTTT
>.|TRBV7-2|TRBJ1-1
CASSTQGGWNTEAFF
TGTGCCAGCAGCACTCAGGGAGGTTGGAACACTGAAGCTTTCTTT
>.|TRBV6-4|TRBJ1-1
CASRDGSWRAFF
TGTGCCAGCAGGGACGGCTCCTGGAGAGCTTTCTTT
>.|TRBV9|TRBJ2-1
CASSVATGPPYNEQFF
TGTGCCAGCAGCGTAGCTACAGGGCCTCCCTACAATGAGCAGTTCTTC
>.|TRBV29-1|TRBJ2-3
CSALSQFRSTDTQYF
TGCAGCGCCCTCTCCCAGTTTCGCAGCACAGATACGCAGTATTTT
>.|TRBV11-2|TRBJ1-3
CASSLPGAGNTIYF
TGTGCCAGCAGCTTACCAGGGGCTGGAAACACCATATATTTT
>TRBD2|TRBV10-3|TRBJ2-7
CAISTGTSGRLLRPYEQYF
TGTGCCATCAGTACTGGGACTAGCGGGAGATTACTACGACCCTACGAGCAGTACTTC
>.|TRBV6-6|TRBJ2-1
CASSTKAETYNEQFF
TGTGCCAGCAGTACAAAGGCGGAAACCTACAATGAGCAGTTCTTC
>.|TRBV2|TRBJ1-2
CASSEARDGAAGGYTF
TGTGCCAGCAGTGAAGCGAGGGACGGAGCCGCGGGGGGCTACACCTTC
>TRBD2|TRBV29-1|TRBJ2-3
CSVEMGGSGADTQYF
TGCAGCGTTGAAATGGGGGGGAGCGGAGCAGATACGCAGTATTTT
>.|TRBV5-4|TRBJ2-7
CASSFKEPGSYEQYF
TGTGCCAGCAGCTTCAAAGAACCCGGGAGCTACGAGCAGTACTTC
>.|TRBV13|TRBJ2-7
CASSLRSVNSYEQYF
TGTGCCAGCAGCTTACGATCGGTCAACTCCTACGAGCAGTACTTC
>TRBD1|TRBV28|TRBJ2-6
CASRIQGEANVLTF
TGTGCCAGCAGGATACAGGGGGAGGCCAACGTCCTGACTTTC
>TRBD1|TRBV18|TRBJ1-1
CASSLGTAEGTEAFF
TGTGCCAGCTCACTCGGGACAGCGGAGGGCACTGAAGCTTTCTTT
>TRBD1|TRBV5-6|TRBJ1-1
CASSSTSTGYMNTEAFF
TGTGCCAGCAGCTCGACCTCGACAGGGTATATGAACACTGAAGCTTTCTTT
>.|TRBV2|TRBJ1-2
CASSAGRVSYTF
TGTGCCAGCAGTGCGGGCAGGGTGAGCTACACCTTC
>.|TRBV7-9|TRBJ1-5
CASSLSVHQPQHF
TGTGCCAGCAGCTTATCAGTTCATCAGCCCCAGCATTTT
>.|TRBV28|TRBJ2-5
CASSLSGRAGQETQYF
TGTGCCAGCAGTTTATCTGGCAGGGCAGGTCAAGAGACCCAGTACTTC
>TRBD2|TRBV11-2|TRBJ2-7
CASSPGLAGTYEQYF
TGTGCCAGCAGCCCGGGACTAGCGGGGACCTACGAGCAGTACTTC
>TRBD1|TRBV6-5|TRBJ2-1
CASSPTGGRYEQFF
TGTGCCAGCAGTCCGACAGGGGGCCGGTATGAGCAGTTCTTC
>.|TRBV27|TRBJ1-5
CASSSIGTRNQPQHF
TGTGCCAGCAGTTCGATCGGGACACGGAATCAGCCCCAGCATTTT
>TRBD1|TRBV19|TRBJ1-5
CASSIPGQVSNQPQHF
TGTGCCAGTAGTATACCGGGACAGGTTAGCAATCAGCCCCAGCATTTT
>TRBD1|TRBV5-5|TRBJ2-1
CASSLMRTGYYNEQFF
TGTGCCAGCAGCTTGATGAGGACAGGGTATTACAATGAGCAGTTCTTC
>TRBD2|TRBV7-2|TRBJ2-2
CASSLVSSGGANTGELFF
TGTGCCAGCAGCTTAGTGTCTAGCGGGGGGGCGAACACCGGGGAGCTGTTTTTT
>.|TRBV6-6|TRBJ1-4
CATSTAARVEKLFF
TGTGCCACCTCTACCGCGGCGAGGGTCGAAAAACTGTTTTTT
>.|TRBV25-1|TRBJ1-2
CASSEAPTGIYGYTF
TGTGCCAGCAGTGAGGCCCCGACAGGAATCTATGGCTACACCTTC
>.|TRBV27|TRBJ2-7
CASSLIGQLPYEQYF
TGTGCCAGCAGTTTAATCGGACAGCTACCCTACGAGCAGTACTTC
>.|TRBV15|TRBJ2-5
CATSRPTAGSDETQYF
TGTGCCACCAGCAGGCCGACGGCCGGGAGTGATGAGACCCAGTACTTC
>TRBD2|TRBV5-1|TRBJ2-1
CASSLGGGRALGSYNEQFF
TGCGCCAGCAGCTTGGGCGGCGGGAGGGCCCTAGGAAGCTACAATGAGCAGTTCTTC
>.|TRBV11-3|TRBJ2-1
CASSTGYNEQFF
TGTGCCAGCAGCACGGGATACAATGAGCAGTTCTTC
>.|TRBV19|TRBJ1-3
CASSPQGRAGNTIYF
TGTGCCAGTAGCCCCCAGGGGAGGGCAGGAAACACCATATATTTT
>.|TRBV6-6|TRBJ2-7
CASSYAAGTVQEQYF
TGTGCCAGCAGTTACGCAGCCGGGACTGTCCAAGAGCAGTACTTC
>TRBD1|TRBV7-9|TRBJ2-3
CASSLFPHRDSNTDTQYF
TGTGCCAGCAGCTTATTCCCCCACCGGGACAGCAACACAGATACGCAGTATTTT
>TRBD2|TRBV28|TRBJ2-5
CASSFSGRAGETQYF
TGTGCCAGCAGTTTTAGCGGGAGGGCCGGGGAGACCCAGTACTTC
>.|TRBV7-8|TRBJ1-2
CASSLREGPGYGYTF
TGTGCCAGCAGCTTACGGGAGGGTCCGGGATATGGCTACACCTTC
>.|TRBV2|TRBJ1-6
CASIRIFGNSPLHF
TGTGCCAGCATTAGGATCTTCGGGAATTCACCCCTCCACTTT
>.|TRBV28|TRBJ1-5
CASSFEINSNQPQHF
TGTGCCAGCAGTTTCGAGATAAATAGCAATCAGCCCCAGCATTTT
>.|TRBV19|TRBJ2-7
CASSISSGEYYEQYF
TGTGCCAGTAGTATCTCCTCAGGGGAGTATTACGAGCAGTACTTC
>.|TRBV10-3|TRBJ1-2
CAIRGGSTYGYTF
TGTGCCATCAGGGGCGGGTCTACCTATGGCTACACCTTC
>.|TRBV29-1|TRBJ1-2
CSVVRRGYGYTF
TGCAGCGTTGTTAGGCGGGGCTATGGCTACACCTTC
>.|TRBV7-9|TRBJ1-1
CASSLASDLTEAFF
TGTGCCAGCAGCTTAGCCTCAGATCTCACTGAAGCTTTCTTT
>.|TRBV13|TRBJ2-1
CASSPKLYYYNEQFF
TGTGCCAGCAGCCCAAAGTTATACTACTACAATGAGCAGTTCTTC
>.|TRBV19|TRBJ1-1
CASSIGRNTEAFF
TGTGCCAGTAGTATCGGTAGGAACACTGAAGCTTTCTTT
>TRBD1|TRBV2|TRBJ1-1
CASRGTGGTEAFF
TGTGCCAGCAGAGGGACAGGGGGCACTGAAGCTTTCTTT
>.|TRBV5-1|TRBJ2-7
CASSPRDIYYEQYF
TGCGCCAGCAGTCCGAGGGACATATACTACGAGCAGTACTTC
>.|TRBV18|TRBJ2-3
CASSRDSYTDTQYF
TGTGCCAGCTCTCGGGACTCCTACACAGATACGCAGTATTTT
>.|TRBV7-3|TRBJ2-1
CASSLLPSSYNEQFF
TGTGCCAGCAGCTTACTCCCCAGCTCCTACAATGAGCAGTTCTTC
>TRBD1|TRBV29-1|TRBJ1-4
CSVPGQGNEKLFF
TGCAGCGTTCCGGGACAGGGAAATGAAAAACTGTTTTTT
>TRBD1|TRBV5-1|TRBJ1-1
CASSLRDRVGAEAFF
TGCGCCAGCAGCCTCCGGGACAGGGTTGGCGCTGAAGCTTTCTTT
>TRBD2|TRBV7-6|TRBJ2-5
CASSPWASGGRYF
TGTGCCAGCAGCCCGTGGGCTAGCGGGGGTCGGTACTTC
>TRBD1|TRBV2|TRBJ2-2
CASSEDGGQGDTGELFF
TGTGCCAGCAGTGAAGACGGGGGACAGGGGGACACCGGGGAGCTGTTTTTT
>.|TRBV29-1|TRBJ1-5
CSVGQGNSDQPQHF
TGCAGCGTTGGCCAGGGTAACTCGGATCAGCCCCAGCATTTT